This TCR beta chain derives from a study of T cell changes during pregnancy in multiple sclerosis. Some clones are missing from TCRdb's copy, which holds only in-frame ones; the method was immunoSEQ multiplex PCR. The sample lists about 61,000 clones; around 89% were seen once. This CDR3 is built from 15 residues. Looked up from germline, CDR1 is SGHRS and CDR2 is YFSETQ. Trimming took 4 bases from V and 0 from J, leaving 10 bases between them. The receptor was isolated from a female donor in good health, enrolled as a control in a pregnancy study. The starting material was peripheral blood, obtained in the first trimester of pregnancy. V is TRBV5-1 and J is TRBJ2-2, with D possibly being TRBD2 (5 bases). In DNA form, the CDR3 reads TGCGCCAGCAGCAGCGGCAACGCGAACACCGGGGAGCTGTTTTTT. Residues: CASSSGNANTGELFF.